This T cell receptor (beta chain) derives from a study of blood T cell repertoires in COVID-19. Study-wide background: COVID-19 samples from acute and convalescent phases originated in the United States, Italy and Spain. T cells, B-cell-depleted T cells, or PBMCs provided the cDNA or gDNA that served as material.

The CDR3 is made up of 14 amino acids. Trimming took 3 bases from V and 2 from J, leaving 10 bases between them. Germline V CDR1 and CDR2: LNHDA, SQIVND (reference sequence). In the original processing: Estimated nucleated cell counts came from reference gene primer amplification. Using immunoSEQ multiplex PCR, the repertoire was profiled, and TCRdb retains in-frame clones only, with some absent. V and J calls plus clone size are reproduced from that table; the DNA served to infer D and trimming. The sample holds approximately 35,000 clones, roughly 84% seen once. The chain combines TRBV19 with TRBJ1-1; D gene ambiguous. The receptor comes from a human donor in a cohort sampled during active COVID-19. Sequenced: peripheral blood. The CDR3 loop reads CASSMRVGNTEAFF. Here the CDR3 DNA reads TGTGCCAGTAGTATGAGGGTCGGAAACACTGAAGCTTTCTTT.